This TCR beta chain was obtained from a study of ipilimumab plus nivolumab after autologous stem cell transplantation. Generated by immunoSEQ multiplex PCR, the TCRdb table keeps only in-frame clones and is missing some. This sample has about 21,000 clones, with 75% to 85% found just once. The CDR3 covers 12 residues. The germline V gene has CDR1 MNHNY and CDR2 SVGAGI (reference sequence). Trimming shortened V by 6 bases and J by 0 bases, and 6 bases separated the two germline ends. This clone was detected only a few times. J is TRBJ2-7 and V is TRBV6-6; D call uncertain. The sample here was PBMCs, taken in a trial of ipilimumab plus nivolumab as post-transplant consolidation. The sequence derives from a male donor with diffuse large B-cell lymphoma. The CDR3 loop reads CASRQSSYEQYF. The CDR3 DNA follows: TGTGCCAGCAGACAGAGCTCCTACGAGCAGTACTTC.